The 19 T cell receptor beta chains below all came from one sample that was sequenced in a study of T cells after posttransplantation cyclophosphamide. Measured with immunoSEQ multiplex PCR; TCRdb has only the in-frame clones, and not every one. The profile shows around 47,000 clones, around 94% of them singletons. Sequenced: PBMCs. These receptors originate from a woman in her 30s in good health and a related stem cell transplant donor.

J is TRBJ2-1 and V is TRBV7-2; 7 bases are shared with TRBD1. CDR1 and CDR2 (germline): SGHTA, FQGNSA. The CDR3 covers 14 residues. The V gene end was trimmed by 8 bases and the J gene end by 3 bases; junction bases not matched to a gene: 7. The CDR3 region has the DNA TGTGCCAGCTCAGACAGGGCCTACTACAATGAGCAGTTCTTC. Translation: CASSDRAYYNEQFF.

This clone was found once. The DNA for the CDR3 is TGTGCCAGCAGCGTAGTGGGAGGTGAGCAGTACTTC. As protein: CASSVVGGEQYF. The V call is TRBV9, the J call TRBJ2-7, with D tentatively TRBD2 (6 bases). The CDR3 contains 12 residues. Trimming removed 0 bases from V and 7 bases from J, with 8 bases in between. Germline V gene data show CDR1 as SGDLS and CDR2 as YYNGEE.

This sequence joins TRBV6-5 and TRBJ2-2; D perhaps matches TRBD2 (7 bases). V was trimmed by 6 bases and J by 5 bases, leaving 13 bases between them. The germline V gene has CDR1 MNHEY and CDR2 SVGAGI. This CDR3 spans 14 amino acids. The CDR3 protein is CASRRRGGTGELFF. The CDR3 DNA reads TGTGCCAGCAGGAGGAGGGGGGGGACCGGGGAGCTGTTTTTT.

This sequence joins TRBV5-1 and TRBJ1-1; no definite D call. Germline V lookup: CDR1 SGHRS, CDR2 YFSETQ. Trimming cost V 1 base and J 1 base, with 8 bases left between them. The CDR3 totals 14 residues. CDR3 sequence (DNA): TGCGCCAGCAGCTTGCGGGTCGGGAACACTGAAGCTTTCTTT. It encodes CASSLRVGNTEAFF.

The chain links TRBV9 to TRBJ1-1, with D perhaps TRBD1 (6 bases). Germline V lookup: CDR1 SGDLS, CDR2 YYNGEE. The length of the CDR3 is 14 residues. The ends were cut back, 0 bases at V and 1 base at J, with 7 bases in the middle. CDR3 sequence: CASSVEGQNTEAFF. The CDR3 coding sequence is TGTGCCAGCAGCGTAGAGGGACAGAACACTGAAGCTTTCTTT.

The rearrangement joins TRBV7-9 to TRBJ2-1, with D tentatively TRBD1 (5 bases). The CDR3 has 12 amino acids. Trimming removed 5 bases from V and 7 bases from J, with 9 bases in between. The V gene's germline CDR1 is SEHNR and CDR2 FQNEAQ (reference sequence). The CDR3 DNA is TGTGCCAGCAGCCGCCAGGGAAATGAGCAGTTCTTC. Residues: CASSRQGNEQFF. Drawing the rest from reference TRBV7-9 and TRBJ2-1, the complete variable domain is DTGVSQNPRHKITKRGQNVTFRCDPISEHNRLYWYRQTLGQGPEFLTYFQNEAQLEKSRLLSDRFSAERPKGSFSTLEIQRTEQGDSAMYLCASSRQGNEQFFGPGTRLTVL.

The chain combines TRBV9 with TRBJ1-2; TRBD1 agrees at 8 bases. The V and J ends lost 3 bases and 6 bases, in that order; junction bases with no gene match: 7. This CDR3 contains 14 residues. The V gene's germline CDR1 is SGDLS and CDR2 YYNGEE. The CDR3 protein is CASSAQGAWDGYTF. In DNA form, the CDR3 reads TGTGCCAGCAGCGCGCAGGGGGCCTGGGATGGCTACACCTTC.

The chain couples TRBV19 to TRBJ1-4; no definite D call. Germline CDR1 is LNHDA and CDR2 is SQIVND (reference sequence). The V end lost 5 bases, the J end lost 7 bases, and 17 bases lay between the germline ends. The CDR3 runs 15 residues. The CDR3 nucleotides are TGTGCCAGTAGTCCCCTCGGGAATCGGGGTGAAAAACTGTTTTTT. Encoded protein: CASSPLGNRGEKLFF.

The V gene is TRBV4-3, the J gene TRBJ2-5; 15 positions agree with TRBD2. After removal of 8 bases from V and 2 bases from J, the junction contained 3 bases not matched to a gene. CDR3 length: 15 residues. Germline CDR1 is LGHNA and CDR2 is YSLEER. The CDR3 DNA is TGCGCCAGCGGAGGACTAGCGGGGGGGCAAGAGACCCAGTACTTC. As protein: CASGGLAGGQETQYF.

The chain joins TRBV19 to TRBJ2-5; D perhaps matches TRBD2 (5 bases). V was clipped by 4 bases and J by 4 bases, with 13 bases between them. Germline V gene sequence: CDR1 LNHDA, CDR2 SQIVND (reference sequence). The CDR3 covers 14 residues. The CDR3 reads CASSTVSGSETQYF. For the CDR3, the DNA is TGTGCCAGTAGTACGGTATCGGGGTCAGAGACCCAGTACTTC.

The V and J genes are TRBV9 and TRBJ1-4; 7 positions match TRBD1. V lost 4 bases and J lost 6; bases outside the gene matches: 6. The CDR3 extends over 14 amino acids. Per the germline V gene, CDR1 is SGDLS and CDR2 is YYNGEE. CDR3 sequence (DNA): TGTGCCAGCAGCTTAATGCAGGGGGATGAAAAACTGTTTTTT. It is translated as CASSLMQGDEKLFF.

This chain's CDR3 is CASSISSGGASYEQYF. The CDR3 DNA is TGTGCCAGCAGCATCTCTAGCGGGGGGGCCTCCTACGAGCAGTACTTC. This chain links TRBV7-2 with TRBJ2-7; 12 positions match TRBD2. CDR1 SGHTA and CDR2 FQGNSA come from the germline V gene. The CDR3 is made up of 16 amino acids. The V and J ends lost 5 bases and 0 bases, in that order; junction bases with no gene match: 5.

This chain connects TRBV28 to TRBJ1-1; D gene ambiguous. The V gene's germline CDR1 is MDHEN and CDR2 SYDVKM. The CDR3 contains 12 residues. With 2 bases removed from V and 4 bases from J, the gap between germline ends came to 5 bases. CDR3 DNA: TGTGCCAGCAGTTTAAAAGCCACTGAAGCTTTCTTT. It translates to CASSLKATEAFF.

Here the CDR3 reads CASSLGGQVHQPQHF. In nucleotides, the CDR3 is TGTGCCAGCAGCTTAGGTGGACAGGTTCATCAGCCCCAGCATTTT. This chain connects TRBV7-2 to TRBJ1-5; 7 bases align to TRBD1. V lost 1 base, J lost 5 bases, and 5 bases stayed unmatched. Germline V gives CDR1 SGHTA, CDR2 FQGNSA. CDR3 size: 15 residues.

The J gene is TRBJ2-5, the V gene TRBV19; 7 positions match TRBD1. The CDR3 spans 15 residues. Trimming at V came to 3 bases and at J to 3 bases, leaving 7 bases not matched to a gene. The V gene's germline CDR1 is LNHDA and CDR2 SQIVND (reference sequence). In DNA form, the CDR3 reads TGTGCCAGTAGTATGAGAAGGGGGCGGGAAGAGACCCAGTACTTC. Residues: CASSMRRGREETQYF.

V is TRBV5-1 and J is TRBJ1-2; possible D gene TRBD1, 5 bases. Germline CDR1 SGHRS, CDR2 YFSETQ. The V end lost 3 bases, the J end lost 3 bases, and 6 bases lay between the germline ends. The CDR3 covers 12 residues. The CDR3 here is CASSSGYYGYTF. CDR3 nucleotides: TGCGCCAGCAGCTCAGGGTACTATGGCTACACCTTC.

The V and J genes are TRBV28 and TRBJ1-1; 7 positions agree with TRBD1. Germline CDR1 MDHEN, CDR2 SYDVKM. Trimming at V came to 2 bases and at J to 4 bases, leaving 1 base not matched to a gene. The CDR3 spans 13 residues. As DNA, the CDR3 is TGTGCCAGCAGTTTACCAGGGGGCACTGAAGCTTTCTTT. It codes for CASSLPGGTEAFF.

The CDR3 reads CASSLTGFNTGELFF. CDR3 sequence (DNA): TGCGCCAGCAGCCTGACAGGTTTCAACACCGGGGAGCTGTTTTTT. The chain has TRBV5-1 and TRBJ2-2; possibly TRBD1 for D (6 bases). This CDR3 is 15 amino acids long. From germline, CDR1 is SGHRS and CDR2 YFSETQ. V dropped 4 bases and J dropped 2 bases, with 12 bases sitting between them.

CDR3 in amino acids: CASRAGRGYSNQPQHF. CDR3 bases: TGTGCCAGTAGAGCAGGGAGGGGATATAGCAATCAGCCCCAGCATTTT. V usage is TRBV19 and J usage is TRBJ1-5, with D possibly being TRBD1 (5 bases). The V gene lost 6 bases and the J gene lost 0 bases, with 15 bases spanning the gap. CDR1 is LNHDA and CDR2 is SQIVND in the germline V gene (reference sequence). This CDR3 is 16 amino acids long.